This TCR beta chain was profiled in a study of beta chain features in type 1 diabetes. Isolated RNA was reverse transcribed in full, so expressed TCRB transcripts were sequenced. Sequencing was performed with immunoSEQ multiplex PCR; in TCRdb, only in-frame clones are kept and a portion is missing. This repertoire shows 300,000 to 400,000 clones, approximately 15% found once; its top ten account for about 0.016%. Trimming left V 5 bases short and J 4 bases short, with 11 bases between. Germline V gene data show CDR1 as GTSNPN and CDR2 as SVGIG (reference sequence). The CDR3 is 12 residues long. On this clone itself: What it binds is unknown.

Blood was drawn once from each donor into heparinised tubes. The draws averaged about 0.12 L. Study-wide results and limits: When Type 1 diabetes patients were examined, their TCRB CDR3s proved moderately but significantly shorter in all four CD4+ subsets.

The receptor comes from a woman aged 18-29 years with type 1 diabetes. The V and J genes are TRBV30 and TRBJ1-2; D not certain. The specimen sequenced was naive CD4+ T cells from blood. Written as DNA, the CDR3 is TGTGCCTGGGAAGCCAGGATCTATGGCTACACCTTC. Translating it yields CAWEARIYGYTF.